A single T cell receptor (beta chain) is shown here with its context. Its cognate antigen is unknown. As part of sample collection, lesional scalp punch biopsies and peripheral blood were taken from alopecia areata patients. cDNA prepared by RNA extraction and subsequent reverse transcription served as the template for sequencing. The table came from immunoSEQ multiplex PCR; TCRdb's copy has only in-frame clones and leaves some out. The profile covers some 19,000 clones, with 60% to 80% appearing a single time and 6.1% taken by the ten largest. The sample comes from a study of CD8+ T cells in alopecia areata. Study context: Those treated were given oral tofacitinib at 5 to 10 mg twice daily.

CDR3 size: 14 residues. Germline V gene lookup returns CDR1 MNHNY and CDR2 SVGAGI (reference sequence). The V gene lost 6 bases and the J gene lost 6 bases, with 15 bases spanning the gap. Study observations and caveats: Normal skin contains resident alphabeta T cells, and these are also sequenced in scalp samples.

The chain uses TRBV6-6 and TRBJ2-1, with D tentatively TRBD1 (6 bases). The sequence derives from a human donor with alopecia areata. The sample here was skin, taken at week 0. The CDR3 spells CASRRQVRFNEQFF. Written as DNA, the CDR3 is TGTGCCAGCAGGAGACAGGTTAGGTTCAATGAGCAGTTCTTC.